A single sample is the source of the 9 T cell receptor beta chains below, sequenced in a study of T cells in narcolepsy. Repertoires were generated with immunoSEQ multiplex PCR, while TCRdb's copy carries only in-frame clones and drops some. The sample contains about 37,000 clones, 80% of which appear only once. Sequenced: memory (CD45RA-) CD4+ T cells from blood. These receptors originate from a human donor in good health.

This chain links TRBV5-1 with TRBJ2-2, with no clear D. Germline V lookup: CDR1 SGHRS, CDR2 YFSETQ. The germline V and J ends were trimmed by 5 bases and 2 bases, with 13 bases remaining between them. The CDR3 extends over 15 amino acids. As DNA, the CDR3 is TGCGCCAGCAGTCTTACGGAAGCTAACACCGGGGAGCTGTTTTTT. It encodes CASSLTEANTGELFF. Full variable domain (missing parts from reference TRBV5-1 and TRBJ2-2): KAGVTQTPRYLIKTRGQQVTLSCSPISGHRSVSWYQQTPGQGLQFLFEYFSETQRNKGNFPGRFSGRQFSNSRSEMNVSTLELGDSALYLCASSLTEANTGELFFGEGSRLTVL.

The J gene is TRBJ2-7, the V gene TRBV9; 9 positions agree with TRBD1. This CDR3 has 15 amino acids. V gave up 4 bases and J gave up 4 bases; unmatched junction bases: 9. CDR1 is SGDLS, CDR2 YYNGEE, per germline. The CDR3 bases are TGTGCCAGCAGCTCCCAAGGGACAGGGTCTTACGAGCAGTACTTC. Its translation: CASSSQGTGSYEQYF.

This sequence joins TRBV5-1 and TRBJ1-2; the D gene is possibly TRBD1 (6 bases). The V end lost 4 bases, the J end lost 4 bases, and 14 bases lay between the germline ends. There are 14 residues in the CDR3. Germline CDR1 reads SGHRS; CDR2 reads YFSETQ. CDR3 DNA: TGCGCCAGCAGCCCGCAGACAGGAGGCTATGGCTACACCTTC. It encodes CASSPQTGGYGYTF.

The chain links TRBV6-4 to TRBJ2-3, with 9 bases identical to TRBD2. This CDR3 has 14 amino acids. The J segment lost 8 bases and the V segment lost 2 bases, leaving 5 bases of the junction unmatched. Germline-derived CDR1 and CDR2 are MRHNA and SNTAGT. The CDR3 spells CASSDGQRGATQYF. The CDR3 region has the DNA TGTGCCAGCAGTGACGGGCAGCGGGGGGCTACGCAGTATTTT.

The genes are TRBV28 and TRBJ1-1, with D unclear. CDR3 size: 15 residues. The V end was cut by 5 bases, the J end by 1 base, with 14 bases between. Looked up from germline, CDR1 is MDHEN and CDR2 is SYDVKM. CDR3 in amino acids: CASSEDVNGNTEAFF. The CDR3 DNA reads TGTGCCAGCAGTGAGGACGTAAATGGGAACACTGAAGCTTTCTTT. Filled out from reference TRBV28 and TRBJ1-1, the complete variable domain reads DVKVTQSSRYLVKRTGEKVFLECVQDMDHENMFWYRQDPGLGLRLIYFSYDVKMKEKGDIPEGYSVSREKKERFSLILESASTNQTSMYLCASSEDVNGNTEAFFGQGTRLTVV.

The chain is built from TRBV5-6 and TRBJ2-7, with a weak D call TRBD2 (6 bases). There are 15 residues in the CDR3. Germline V gene lookup returns CDR1 SGHDT and CDR2 YYEEEE. V dropped 4 bases and J dropped 0 bases, with 14 bases sitting between them. CDR3 in DNA: TGTGCCAGCAGCCCCCCCGGGACTGCCTCCTACGAGCAGTACTTC. This codes for CASSPPGTASYEQYF. Full variable domain (outside the CDR3, taken from reference TRBV5-6 and TRBJ2-7): DAGVTQSPTHLIKTRGQQVTLRCSPKSGHDTVSWYQQALGQGPQFIFQYYEEEERQRGNFPDRFSGHQFPNYSSELNVNALLLGDSALYLCASSPPGTASYEQYFGPGTRLTVT.

The gene calls are TRBV27 and TRBJ1-6; D call uncertain. The CDR3 is made up of 14 amino acids. In germline, CDR1 is MNHEY, CDR2 SMNVEV (reference sequence). Trimming took 6 bases from V and 14 from J, leaving 20 bases between them. In DNA, the CDR3 is TGTGCCAGCAGGCCGGCGCTCGGTGGTGGGACCCTCCACTTT. The encoded protein is CASRPALGGGTLHF.

In its sample, this clone was seen a few times. The gene calls are TRBV7-9 and TRBJ1-4, with 7 bases that match TRBD1. Germline trimming cut 1 base from V and 5 bases from J; bases unmatched to any gene: 1. Germline-derived CDR1 and CDR2 are SEHNR and FQNEAQ (reference sequence). CDR3 length: 14 amino acids. This CDR3 is CASSLGQGNEKLFF. The CDR3, as DNA: TGTGCCAGCAGCTTAGGACAGGGCAATGAAAAACTGTTTTTT.

This rearrangement joins TRBV27 to TRBJ2-2; D uncertain. The CDR3 has 12 amino acids. The V end was cut by 4 bases, the J end by 3 bases, with 3 bases between. The V gene's germline CDR1 is MNHEY and CDR2 SMNVEV (reference sequence). CDR3 sequence (DNA): TGTGCCAGCAGTTCGTACACCGGGGAGCTGTTTTTT. Amino acids: CASSSYTGELFF.